Listed below are T cell receptor beta chains from one sample, sequenced in a study of CD8 T cells in Susac syndrome. TCRdb fed the immunoSEQ multiplex PCR reads into MiXCR, producing one record per CDR3 protein. The sample includes under 200,000 distinct CDR3 sequences, roughly 95% of them seen just once. Sequenced input: CD4+ T cells from PBMCs. The receptors were sampled from a human donor in good health. Each CDR3 is given with its conserved first and last residue. Fields, in order: D gene, clone size, J gene, V gene, CDR3 protein, CDR3 DNA. A D gene is named only where the DNA matches it firmly. Clone size appears in some rows only: once, few, many, or a class for an expanded clone.

>NA|NA|TRBJ1-3|TRBV12-3/TRBV12-4
CASSDRHSAGNTIYF
TGTGCCAGCAGTGACAGGCATTCCGCTGGAAACACCATATATTTT
>TRBD2|NA|TRBJ2-1|TRBV4-1
CASSQDQASGTSYNEQFF
TGCGCCAGCAGCCAAGATCAGGCTAGCGGGACCTCCTACAATGAGCAGTTCTTC
>TRBD2|NA|TRBJ2-3|TRBV7-2
CASSPGGLAGGDTQYF
TGTGCCAGCAGTCCAGGTGGCCTAGCGGGGGGAGATACGCAGTATTTT
>TRBD1|NA|TRBJ2-2|TRBV12-3/TRBV12-4
CASTPDRPNTGELFF
TGTGCCAGCACCCCGGACAGGCCGAACACCGGGGAGCTGTTTTTT
>TRBD1|NA|TRBJ1-1|TRBV20-1
CSARDNDRGTTEAFF
TGCAGTGCTAGAGATAACGACAGGGGGACCACTGAAGCTTTCTTT
>NA|NA|TRBJ1-5|TRBV6-2/TRBV6-3
CASSVGSYQPQHF
TGTGCCAGCAGCGTTGGATCCTATCAGCCCCAGCATTTT
>TRBD1|NA|TRBJ2-3|TRBV7-2
CASSRGQPPNADTQYF
TGTGCCAGCAGCAGGGGACAGCCTCCCAACGCAGATACGCAGTATTTT
>TRBD1|NA|TRBJ1-2|TRBV5-5
CASSLGPDRVSGGYTF
TGTGCCAGCAGCTTGGGCCCGGACAGGGTATCGGGAGGCTACACCTTC
>NA|NA|TRBJ2-1|TRBV4-3
CASSQDNTGYEQFF
TGCGCCAGCAGCCAAGATAATACGGGGTATGAGCAGTTCTTC
>NA|NA|TRBJ2-5|TRBV7-2
CASSIGQTQETQYF
TGTGCCAGCAGCATTGGACAGACGCAAGAGACCCAGTACTTC
>NA|once|TRBJ2-7|TRBV15
CATSRDPGGWEQYF
TGTGCCACCAGCAGAGATCCCGGGGGTTGGGAGCAGTACTTC
>TRBD1|NA|TRBJ2-1|TRBV9
CASSARTGGEQFF
TGTGCCAGCAGCGCACGAACAGGGGGTGAGCAGTTCTTC
>NA|NA|TRBJ1-3|TRBV25-1
CASSERGNTIYF
TGTGCCAGCAGCGAGAGGGGAAACACCATATATTTT
>TRBD1|NA|TRBJ2-2|TRBV18
CASSPPQGVSNTGELFF
TGTGCCAGCTCACCACCCCAGGGGGTGTCGAACACCGGGGAGCTGTTTTTT
>NA|NA|TRBJ2-7|TRBV18
CASSRGAGTEQYF
TGTGCCAGCTCCCGCGGGGCGGGGACCGAGCAGTACTTC
>NA|NA|TRBJ1-2|TRBV20-1
CSARAPGEAYGYTF
TGCAGTGCTAGAGCCCCAGGGGAGGCCTATGGCTACACCTTC
>TRBD2|NA|TRBJ2-1|TRBV20-1
CSVPGLAGYNEQFF
TGCAGTGTCCCGGGACTAGCGGGCTACAATGAGCAGTTCTTC
>NA|NA|TRBJ1-1|TRBV9
CASSVGGRRNTEAFF
TGTGCCAGCAGCGTAGGGGGACGACGGAACACTGAAGCTTTCTTT
>NA|NA|TRBJ2-4|TRBV20-1
CSAPQIPISAKNIQYF
TGCAGTGCCCCACAGATACCCATCTCGGCCAAAAACATTCAGTACTTC
>NA|NA|TRBJ1-2|TRBV20-1
CSARVGYGYTF
TGCAGTGCTAGAGTGGGTTATGGCTACACCTTC
>NA|NA|TRBJ1-5|TRBV19
CASNRELSNQPQHF
TGTGCCAGTAACCGGGAACTTAGCAATCAGCCCCAGCATTTT
>TRBD1|NA|TRBJ1-5|TRBV24-1
CATSDTTGSNQPQHF
TGTGCCACCAGTGACACGACAGGGAGCAATCAGCCCCAGCATTTT